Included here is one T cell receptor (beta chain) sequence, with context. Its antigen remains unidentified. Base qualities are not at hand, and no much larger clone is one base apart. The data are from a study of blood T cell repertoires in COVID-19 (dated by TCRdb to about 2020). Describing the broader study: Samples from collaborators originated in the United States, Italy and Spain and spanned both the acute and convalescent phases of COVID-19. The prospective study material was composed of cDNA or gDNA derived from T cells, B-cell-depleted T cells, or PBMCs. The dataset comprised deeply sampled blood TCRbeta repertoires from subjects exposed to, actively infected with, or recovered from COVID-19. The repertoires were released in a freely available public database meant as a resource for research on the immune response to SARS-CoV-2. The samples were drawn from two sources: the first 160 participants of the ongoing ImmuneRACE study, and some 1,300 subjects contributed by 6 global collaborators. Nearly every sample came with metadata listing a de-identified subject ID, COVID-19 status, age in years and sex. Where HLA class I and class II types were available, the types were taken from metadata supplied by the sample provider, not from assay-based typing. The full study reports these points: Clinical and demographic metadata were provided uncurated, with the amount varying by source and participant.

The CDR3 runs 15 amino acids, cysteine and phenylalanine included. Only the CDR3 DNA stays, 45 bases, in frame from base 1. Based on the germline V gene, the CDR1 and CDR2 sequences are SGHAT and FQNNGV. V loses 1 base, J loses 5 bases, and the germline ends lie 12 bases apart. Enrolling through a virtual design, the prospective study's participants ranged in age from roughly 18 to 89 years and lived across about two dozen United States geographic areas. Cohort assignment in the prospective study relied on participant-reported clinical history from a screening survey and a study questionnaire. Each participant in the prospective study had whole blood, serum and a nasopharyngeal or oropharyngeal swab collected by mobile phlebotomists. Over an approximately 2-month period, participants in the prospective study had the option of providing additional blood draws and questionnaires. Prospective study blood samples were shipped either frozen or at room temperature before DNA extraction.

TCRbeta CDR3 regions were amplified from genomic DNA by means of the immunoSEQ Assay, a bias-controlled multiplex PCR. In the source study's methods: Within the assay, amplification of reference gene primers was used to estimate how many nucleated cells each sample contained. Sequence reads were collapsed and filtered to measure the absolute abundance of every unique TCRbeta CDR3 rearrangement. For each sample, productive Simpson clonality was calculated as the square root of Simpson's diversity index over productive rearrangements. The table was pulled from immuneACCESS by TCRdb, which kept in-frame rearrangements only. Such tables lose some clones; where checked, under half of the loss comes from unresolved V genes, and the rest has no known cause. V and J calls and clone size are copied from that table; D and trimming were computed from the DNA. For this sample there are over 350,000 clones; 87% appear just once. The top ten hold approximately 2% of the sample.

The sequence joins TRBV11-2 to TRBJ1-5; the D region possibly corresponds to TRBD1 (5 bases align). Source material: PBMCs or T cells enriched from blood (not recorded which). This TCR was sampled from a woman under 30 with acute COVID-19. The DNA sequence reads TGTGCCAGCAGCTTAGGGGGCTCCAGGGATCAGCCCCAGCATTTT. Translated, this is CASSLGGSRDQPQHF.